The 22 T cell receptor beta chains below all came from one sample that was sequenced in a study of cytomegalovirus exposure and HLA in healthy donors. The primer mix had 60 Vbeta and 13 Jbeta primers. Sequencing used immunoSEQ multiplex PCR; TCRdb keeps in-frame clones, though not all of them. Of 95,000 to 150,000 clones listed, about three fifths are singletons. The sequenced sample was PBMCs. Receptor source: a woman aged 40-49 years in good health and CMV-seropositive.

This clone occurred once. This chain joins TRBV2 and TRBJ1-2, with D unresolved. CDR1 is SNHLY, CDR2 FYNNEI, per germline. V lost 3 bases to trimming and J lost 8 bases, with 13 bases between them. CDR3 length equals 13 residues. CDR3 sequence: CASSEDQGSGYTF. CDR3 in DNA: TGTGCCAGCAGTGAGGACCAAGGGAGCGGCTACACCTTC. Combining the CDR3 with reference TRBV2 and TRBJ1-2 gives the whole variable domain EPEVTQTPSHQVTQMGQEVILRCVPISNHLYFYWYRQILGQKVEFLVSFYNNEISEKSEIFDDQFSVERPDGSNFTLKIRSTKLEDSAMYFCASSEDQGSGYTFGSGTRLTVV.

This clone was detected only a few times. This sequence joins TRBV27 and TRBJ2-5; TRBD1 matches at 7 bases. The J call is in doubt because the DNA end fits TRBJ2-7 better. Germline V gene lookup returns CDR1 MNHEY and CDR2 SMNVEV (reference sequence). The CDR3 runs to 16 residues. CDR3 DNA: TGTGCCAGCGCTTCACAGGGGACCGGCGGATCCTACGAGCAGTACTTC. Translation gives CASASQGTGGSYEQYF.

CDR3 loop: CASSRTGPPQPQHF. The DNA of the CDR3 is TGTGCCAGTAGTAGGACAGGGCCGCCACAGCCCCAGCATTTT. The genes are TRBV19 and TRBJ1-5, with 8 nucleotides matching TRBD1. Unmatched junction bases numbered 6, after V lost 4 bases and J lost 7 bases. Germline loops: CDR1 LNHDA, CDR2 SQIVND (reference sequence). The CDR3 is 14 amino acids.

The V and J genes are TRBV7-9 and TRBJ2-7; TRBD1 aligns across 7 bases. J gave up 1 base and V 5 bases, and 5 bases lay outside the gene matches. The CDR3 contains 14 residues. Per the germline V gene, CDR1 is SEHNR and CDR2 is FQNEAQ (reference sequence). CDR3: CASSHVGQSYEQYF. In DNA form, the CDR3 reads TGTGCCAGCAGCCACGTGGGACAGTCCTACGAGCAGTACTTC.

The chain uses TRBV6-6 and TRBJ1-1; TRBD1 is a possible D gene (5 bases). Germline lookup yields CDR1 MNHNY and CDR2 SVGAGI (reference sequence). The CDR3 extends over 14 amino acids. The germline V and J ends were trimmed by 0 bases and 5 bases, with 10 bases remaining between them. The CDR3 is CASSYSIGVTEAFF. The CDR3 DNA reads TGTGCCAGCAGTTACTCGATAGGGGTGACTGAAGCTTTCTTT.

The chain is built from TRBV10-3 and TRBJ2-5; 8 bases agree with TRBD2. From germline, CDR1 is ENHRY and CDR2 SYGVKD. J lost 4 bases, V lost 3 bases, and 7 bases had no gene match. The CDR3 is 15 residues long. CDR3 sequence (DNA): TGTGCCATCAGTGACCCCTGGGCGGGGGGAGAGACCCAGTACTTC. It encodes CAISDPWAGGETQYF.

V gene TRBV5-1 combines with J gene TRBJ1-1, with D unclear. The germline V gene has CDR1 SGHRS and CDR2 YFSETQ. CDR3 length equals 14 residues. V was shortened by 0 bases and J by 1 base, with 7 bases between the two germline ends. The CDR3 bases are TGCGCCAGCAGCTTGGACAGAACGAACACTGAAGCTTTCTTT. Its translation is CASSLDRTNTEAFF.

This clone has only a few counts. The chain employs TRBV18 and TRBJ1-3; a possible D gene is TRBD1 (6 bases). The germline V gene has CDR1 KGHSH and CDR2 LQKENI. The CDR3 is 15 amino acids. Trimming took 3 bases from V and 2 from J, leaving 11 bases between them. The CDR3 region is CASSPTGTPGNTIYF. The CDR3, as DNA: TGTGCCAGCTCACCGACTGGGACACCTGGAAACACCATATATTTT.

The sample holds a few counts of this clone. The DNA is omitted, as the CDR3 cannot be located on it reliably, and the CDR3 follows TCRdb's listing. This sequence joins TRBV25-1 and TRBJ2-5; the table's D gene call, TRBD1, was not cross checked with the DNA. Germline CDR1 is MGHDK and CDR2 is SYGVNS. The CDR3 is 15 residues long, ends included. This chain's CDR3 is CASSTSGTGVETQYF.

V gene TRBV19 combines with J gene TRBJ1-1; a weak D match, TRBD1 (5 bases). Germline V lookup: CDR1 LNHDA, CDR2 SQIVND (reference sequence). The CDR3 extends over 13 amino acids. The V gene lost 7 bases and the J gene lost 1 base, with 10 bases spanning the gap. CDR3 sequence reads: CASMGRANTEAFF. The CDR3 DNA reads TGTGCCAGTATGGGGCGAGCGAACACTGAAGCTTTCTTT.

This chain joins TRBV15 and TRBJ2-3; 10 bases are a match to TRBD2. CDR1 and CDR2 (germline): LNHNV, YYDKDF (reference sequence). The CDR3 sequence is 17 residues long. J was trimmed by 1 base and V by 0 bases; bases with no gene match: 4. This CDR3 is CATSRDTSGVRTDTQYF. As DNA, the CDR3 is TGTGCCACCAGCAGAGATACTAGCGGGGTACGCACAGATACGCAGTATTTT.

The chain couples TRBV27 to TRBJ1-1, with 7 positions matching TRBD1. The CDR3 consists of 14 residues. V gave up 2 bases and J gave up 7 bases; unmatched junction bases: 7. CDR1 and CDR2 (germline): MNHEY, SMNVEV (reference sequence). The CDR3 DNA follows: TGTGCCAGCAGTTTAGGGCGCAGGGGGAATGAAGCTTTCTTT. This translates into CASSLGRRGNEAFF.

This clone was seen at least ten times. Different DNA sequences within this sample yield the same CDR3. The rearrangement joins TRBV30 to TRBJ2-5; no definite D call. Trimming removed 0 bases at V and 5 bases at J, with 7 bases between. The CDR3 sequence is 12 residues long. In germline, CDR1 is GTSNPN, CDR2 SVGIG (reference sequence). In nucleotides, the CDR3 is TGTGCCTGGAGTGTCGGTGGTGAGACCCAGTACTTC. This gives the protein CAWSVGGETQYF.

The V and J genes are TRBV7-9 and TRBJ1-1, with D tentatively TRBD1 (6 bases). Germline V lookup: CDR1 SEHNR, CDR2 FQNEAQ (reference sequence). The V and J ends lost 1 base and 3 bases respectively, with 18 bases between them. The CDR3 has 17 amino acids. CDR3 loop: CASSLVGTGTLYTEAFF. In DNA, the CDR3 is TGTGCCAGCAGCTTAGTAGGGACCGGGACACTTTACACTGAAGCTTTCTTT. Together with reference TRBV7-9 and TRBJ1-1, the CDR3 gives the full variable domain: DTGVSQNPRHKITKRGQNVTFRCDPISEHNRLYWYRQTLGQGPEFLTYFQNEAQLEKSRLLSDRFSAERPKGSFSTLEIQRTEQGDSAMYLCASSLVGTGTLYTEAFFGQGTRLTVV.

This clone was observed a handful of times. The chain couples TRBV6-5 to TRBJ2-6; possible D gene TRBD2, 6 bases. This CDR3 has 15 amino acids. Germline V CDR1 and CDR2: MNHEY, SVGAGI. Deletions cut 6 bases from V and 0 bases from J, with 9 bases between. The CDR3 DNA sequence: TGTGCCAGCAGGGGACTCAGCTCTGGGGCCAACGTCCTGACTTTC. This codes for CASRGLSSGANVLTF.

The genes are TRBV10-3 and TRBJ2-7, with D uncertain. V was clipped by 3 bases and J by 3 bases, with 6 bases between them. CDR3 size: 12 residues. CDR1 and CDR2 (germline): ENHRY, SYGVKD. The CDR3: CAISETIYEQYF. CDR3 DNA sequence: TGTGCCATCAGTGAAACAATCTACGAGCAGTACTTC.

The chain uses TRBV5-1 and TRBJ1-5, with 7 bases identical to TRBD1. Trimming at V came to 4 bases and at J to 3 bases, leaving 10 bases not matched to a gene. Germline CDR1 and CDR2: SGHRS and YFSETQ. This CDR3 comprises 16 residues. CDR3 sequence: CASSPGQLPNNQPQHF. DNA for the CDR3: TGCGCCAGCAGCCCGGGACAGCTTCCTAACAATCAGCCCCAGCATTTT.

This chain connects TRBV27 to TRBJ1-2; D gene ambiguous. CDR3 length: 14 residues. Per the germline V gene, CDR1 is MNHEY and CDR2 is SMNVEV (reference sequence). With 0 bases removed from V and 0 bases from J, the gap between germline ends came to 5 bases. In nucleotides, the CDR3 is TGTGCCAGCAGTTTATCGGGAGCTAACTATGGCTACACCTTC. Protein: CASSLSGANYGYTF.

The J gene is TRBJ1-4, the V gene TRBV6-5; TRBD1 might be the D (6 bases). This CDR3 comprises 14 residues. V was pared by 6 bases and J by 7 bases, with 15 bases between. Germline-derived CDR1 and CDR2 are MNHEY and SVGAGI. CDR3 region: CASSQRGGGEKLFF. Written as DNA, the CDR3 is TGTGCCAGCAGCCAGAGGGGGGGTGGTGAAAAACTGTTTTTT.

Turning to this clone: This specimen includes other DNA sequences encoding the same CDR3. V gene TRBV6-5 combines with J gene TRBJ2-5, with TRBD2 matching 11 bases. CDR3 length: 16 amino acids. Trimming removed 4 bases from V and 5 bases from J; junction bases left unmatched: 9. CDR1 MNHEY and CDR2 SVGAGI come from the germline V gene. The DNA of the CDR3 is TGTGCCAGCAGTTCGGGACTAGCGGCCCTCCAGGAGACCCAGTACTTC. It translates to CASSSGLAALQETQYF.

The chain links TRBV19 to TRBJ2-7, with D possibly being TRBD1 (6 bases). Germline V gene lookup returns CDR1 LNHDA and CDR2 SQIVND (reference sequence). Trimming stripped 2 bases from V and 4 bases from J, with 18 bases between. The CDR3 is 16 residues long. CDR3 sequence reads: CASSIPGQKAGYEQYF. In nucleotides, the CDR3 is TGTGCCAGTAGTATACCCGGACAGAAGGCCGGTTACGAGCAGTACTTC.

This clone occurred once. The chain uses TRBV9 and TRBJ2-1; 14 bases are shared with TRBD2. Germline-derived CDR1 and CDR2 are SGDLS and YYNGEE. The V and J ends lost 4 bases and 7 bases, in that order; junction bases with no gene match: 7. The CDR3 is made up of 16 amino acids. Written as DNA, the CDR3 is TGTGCCAGCAGCACCCACGGGACTAGCGGGGGTAATGAGCAGTTCTTC. Protein: CASSTHGTSGGNEQFF.